The clone carrying this TCR beta chain has ten or more counts. Its specificity is unknown. The sample belongs to a study of prognosis after radiotherapy for stage I lung cancer. Study context: Enrolled patients had stage I non-small cell lung cancer and entered the cohort between 2018 and January 2019. Operability status for all non-small cell lung cancer patients was recorded as medically inoperable. Study findings and constraints: The study found that unique TCR clone counts fell after stereotactic body radiation therapy, median about 10,000 versus 6,900.

With two-round multiplex PCR, TCR beta CDR3 sequences were amplified from genomic DNA. During first-round PCR, primers specific to each TRBV and TRBJ gene were used. A second round of PCR was carried out using universal primers. TCRdb independently ran MiXCR on the multiplex PCR reads; one entry per CDR3 protein. This table holds about 15,000 distinct CDR3 sequences, more than 35% found once. V lost 3 bases, J lost 0 bases, and 8 bases stayed unmatched. This CDR3 spans 17 amino acids. The V gene's germline CDR1 is KGHSH and CDR2 LQKENI. The chain recombines TRBV18 with TRBJ2-1; TRBD2 matches 7 bases. The sequencing here drew on PBMCs, taken before or after stereotactic body radiation therapy (not recorded which). The clonotype was recovered from a donor aged 50 or older with non-small cell lung cancer. This CDR3 reads CASSPYGGETSYNEQFF. Written as DNA, the CDR3 is TGTGCCAGCTCACCTTATGGGGGGGAAACCTCCTACAATGAGCAGTTCTTC.